This T cell receptor (beta chain) stems from a study of T cell responses to AZD1222 COVID-19 vaccine. Looking at the study overall: Both about-4-week and about-12-week second-dose recipients were combined. The study's findings and limits: The breadth and depth of Spike-specific TCRs increased once two AZD1222 doses had been given. Close to half of spike-specific TCRs reportedly recognize unmutated variant regions. Repertoire sampling occurred only after the peak T cell response.

V was pared by 3 bases and J by 4 bases, with 7 bases between. The CDR3 contains 13 residues. Germline V gene data show CDR1 as ENHRY and CDR2 as SYGVKD. Only a few counts were recorded for this clone. The target antigen is unknown. Clones were read by immunoSEQ multiplex PCR, and TCRdb kept only the in-frame ones, dropping some. The sample has 100,000 or so clones, just under 90% seen once; the top ten hold roughly an eighth. The TCR comes from an adult in good health. The chain combines TRBV10-3 with TRBJ2-1; no clear D gene. The sample here was peripheral blood, taken on day 0 of AZD1222 vaccination. The CDR3 region is CAISDSEYNEQFF. The CDR3 nucleotides read TGTGCCATCAGTGACTCAGAATACAATGAGCAGTTCTTC.